This TCR beta chain was recorded in a study of blood T cells in healthy people across ages. The second PCR ran about 6 to 12 cycles with a sample-barcoded 5' primer and J-beta primers. TCRdb ran MiXCR on the 5' RACE reads and lists one entry per CDR3 protein. This table has some 930,000 distinct CDR3 sequences, almost 30% appearing once. This clonotype was detected only a few times. Its antigen is not identified. Study-wide results and limits: Naive CD4+ cells and diversity were both higher in long-lived donors than in aged donors.

The junction had 5 bases not matched to a gene; V was cut back by 4 bases and J by 5 bases. CDR3 length equals 14 residues. Germline V gives CDR1 SEHNR, CDR2 FQNEAQ (reference sequence). Healthy Caucasians from Russia aged about 6 to 95 served as donors. These same records also appear under a second study, on T cells of mothers and their children. That report notes: Microchimeric T cell clones that persisted were not detected.

The sequence was obtained from a woman aged 40 to 50 in good health. The sequencing input was blood. V usage is TRBV7-9 and J usage is TRBJ2-1; 7 bases line up with TRBD1. The CDR3 here is CASSSTTGDNEQFF. CDR3 bases: TGTGCCAGCAGCTCAACTACAGGGGACAATGAGCAGTTCTTC.